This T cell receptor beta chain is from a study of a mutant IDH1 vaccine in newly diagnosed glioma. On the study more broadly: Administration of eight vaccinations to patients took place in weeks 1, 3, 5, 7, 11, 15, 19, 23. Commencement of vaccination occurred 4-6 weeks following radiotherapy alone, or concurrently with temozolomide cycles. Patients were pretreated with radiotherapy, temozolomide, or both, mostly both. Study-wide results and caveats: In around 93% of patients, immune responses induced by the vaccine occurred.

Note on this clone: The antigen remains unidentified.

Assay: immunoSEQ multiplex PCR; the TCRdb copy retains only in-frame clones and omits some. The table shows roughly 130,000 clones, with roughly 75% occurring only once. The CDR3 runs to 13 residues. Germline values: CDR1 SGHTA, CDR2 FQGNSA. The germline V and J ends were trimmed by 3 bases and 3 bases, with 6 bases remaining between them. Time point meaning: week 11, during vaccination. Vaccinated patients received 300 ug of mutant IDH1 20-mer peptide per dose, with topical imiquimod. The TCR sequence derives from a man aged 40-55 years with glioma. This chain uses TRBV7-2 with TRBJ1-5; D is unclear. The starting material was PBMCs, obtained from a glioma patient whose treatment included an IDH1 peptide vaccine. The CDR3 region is CASSLRVNQPQHF. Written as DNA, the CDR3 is TGTGCCAGCAGCTTGCGAGTCAATCAGCCCCAGCATTTT.